The T cell receptor (beta chain) under discussion was sequenced for a study of cytomegalovirus exposure and HLA in healthy donors (dated by TCRdb to about 2017). The study in broad terms: In an earlier analysis of under 750 of the donors, 276 Gb of sequence data and approximately 120 million unique TCR beta sequences from 150 million to 200 million T cells were reported. Because of strong linkage in the cohort, roughly five DR-DQ haplotypes were treated as single units for association and clustering. Every discovery cohort repertoire had been produced on one sequencing platform. An earlier analysis of 587 of the donors applied high-throughput TCR beta sequencing to assess whether each TCR beta V gene segment acted as functional or pseudogenic. Of the roughly 400 genotyped donors, approximately 83% fell in the genetic ancestry cluster associated with self-reported Caucasian donors. Typing coverage varied by locus: about 620-630 donors for A, B, C, DRB1 and DQB1; about 520 for DQA1; nearly 610 for DPA1; approximately 470 for DPB1. Donor age, sex, ethnicity and CMV serostatus were compiled together with the repertoire data. The study aimed to test whether signatures of past pathogen exposure could be identified by cataloging public T cell receptors. The later analysis used no new phenotypic data to find candidate immune exposures, relying instead on TCR beta sequences and their occurrence across donors. HLA typing included class I and class II loci at four-digit resolution. Using immunosequencing, the study profiled T cell repertoires from 640 or so subjects and related those repertoires to cytomegalovirus serostatus. Across approximately 400 genotyped donors of the cohort, an average of approximately 220,000 unique TCR beta nucleotide sequences per donor were sequenced, and 15% to 20% of those sequences were non-productive. Genome-wide SNP genotypes for about 55% of the roughly 670 donors were used in a later genetic analysis, which treated that subset as a discovery cohort. In addition to the first cohort of 666 subjects, a separate validation cohort of approximately 120 different subjects was used. An early release that covered about 600 HLA-typed donors contained approximately 300 gigabases of sequencing data and 75 million to 100 million unique TCR sequences. High-throughput TCR immunosequencing, statistical association of individual TCRs with disease status, and machine learning were combined to predict cytomegalovirus infection status. In a later analysis, previously published TCR beta repertoires from 666 donors were re-analyzed and high-resolution HLA genotyping was added so that TCR occurrence patterns could be studied.

Libraries were built with the immunoSEQ multiplex PCR assay. For the multiplex PCR, a mixture combining 60 forward primers for TCR Vbeta segments and 13 reverse primers for TCR Jbeta segments was used. The CDR3 region of rearranged TCR beta genes was amplified from genomic DNA with a multiplex PCR assay. The amplified TCR beta libraries were sequenced on the Illumina HiSeq System as 87-base-pair reads. The study's processing was this. A later analysis counted tens of millions of unique TCR beta chains across the approximately 700 repertoires, and approximately 11 million of these chains were shared by at least two donors. A nearest-neighbor algorithm error-corrected the raw reads and collapsed the reads into unique sequences, merging closely related sequences to remove PCR and sequencing errors. V, D and J gene segments were assigned by aligning CDR3 sequences to IMGT reference sequences. For a sequence to be retained, a match of at least six nucleotides to both a V gene segment and a J gene segment was required. Rearrangements were classified as productive when the CDR3 lacked stop codons and remained in frame with V and J, and all other rearrangements were classified as non-productive. CDR3 was defined by IMGT convention, running from the second conserved V-encoded cysteine to the conserved J-encoded phenylalanine. The earlier analysis of fewer than 700 of the donors excluded sequences that lacked an unambiguous match to a single V gene segment. An earlier analysis of about 600 of the donors called V segments functional above 56.7% productive rearrangements and segregating when the between-donor standard deviation exceeded 5%. A statistical classification framework was built to diagnose cytomegalovirus status from the catalog of TCR beta chain sequences. V and J gene assignment, in a later analysis, came from comparing TCR nucleotide sequences with IMGT/GENE-DB human TR gene sequences. The TCRdist pipeline was used in a later analysis to assign CDR3 sequences and most-parsimonious VDJ recombination scenarios. A later analysis defined each TCR beta chain by its CDR3 amino acid sequence plus V-gene family, and excluded reads lacking a unique V-gene family. To address suspected cross-contamination and a sequencing artifact, a later analysis removed 550 to 750 highly shared, low-generation-probability nucleotide sequences. For each public chain, a later analysis derived a clonal expansion index from normalized ranks of inferred template counts within each repertoire. In a later analysis, generation probabilities were computed with a VDJ recombination model fitted to out-of-frame rearrangements, and the resulting probabilities were checked against IGoR. In a later analysis, TCR-TCR, TCR-HLA and TCR-CMV co-occurrence was scored with hypergeometric tests, and a repertoire-size bias correction was applied to TCR pairs. To estimate false discovery rates, a later analysis permuted the HLA or CMV assignments 20 times. A later analysis grouped co-occurring TCRs with DBSCAN, adding TCRdist sequence similarity when clustering within HLA-allele-positive subsets. Repertoires with fewer than 30,000 or more than 120,000 public chains, plus five repertoires with anomalous nucleotide sharing, were excluded from co-occurrence clustering. TCRdb limited this immuneACCESS table to in-frame rearrangements with V and J called. A share of clones is missing; checked studies link under half to unresolved V genes, and the rest is unexplained. The V and J calls and clone size come from that table; D and trimming were worked out from the DNA. For this sample the table gives around 140,000 clones, of which 70% to 80% were detected only once. The leading ten clones occupy over 2% of the sample.

The cohort comprised 670 or so healthy bone marrow donors. Cohort members were all nominally healthy when sampled, although unrecorded immune exposures were likely present. The donor tested CMV seropositive, placing the donor among the 289 seropositive members of the cohort. A peripheral blood sample was collected from each donor, and TCR beta sequencing was performed on peripheral blood mononuclear cells. Genomic DNA extraction from the blood cell samples was performed with the Qiagen DNeasy Blood Extraction Kit. The germline V gene gives CDR1 as SGHAT and CDR2 as FQNNGV. For this chain, trimming is 5 bases at the V end and 5 bases at the J end, and the number of junction bases without a gene match is 5. From cysteine to phenylalanine, the CDR3 is 13 amino acids long. Left in the record is the CDR3 DNA by itself, 39 bases read in frame from the first base. The investigation overall reported the following: A further reported finding was that TCR beta sequences accurately predicted the HLA-A and HLA-B alleles for most subjects in the first cohort. Because counts were too low, 15 to 20 rarely observed V segments, including chromosome 9 orphons, were excluded from the earlier analysis of around 640 of the donors. Assigning TCR associations to individual alleles was difficult when HLA alleles, especially DR and DQ, strongly co-occurred. The 87-base-pair reads could not distinguish some IMGT-functional V segments, including TRBV6-2 and TRBV6-3, so those segments were excluded. Because HLA typing was unavailable for some donors at each locus, only the typed subset was used in association tests. In an earlier analysis of around 500 of the donors, most TCR beta V segments appeared in productive rearrangements about 90% or about 30% of the time, broadly matching IMGT annotations. In the study, approximately 160 TCR beta chains were listed as associated with cytomegalovirus. Compared with the roughly 700-donor mean, donors in an Asian-associated ancestry cluster had fewer N-insertions in productive TCRs, according to a later genetic analysis. The classifier was reported to diagnose cytomegalovirus status with high specificity and sensitivity in both the original and validation cohorts. A few of the identified cytomegalovirus-associated TCR beta chains were confirmed in vitro to be specific for cytomegalovirus antigens. Most CMV-associated TCR beta chains appeared to be HLA-restricted in a later analysis, and the HLA associations seemed to be driven largely by CMV exposure. A group of highly shared sequence variants was considered likely to be a technical artifact of the sequencing pipeline. The presence/absence analyses assumed that sequencing depth was roughly uniform across donors, and that assumption may not be true. The authors suggested that the approach could potentially be generalized to other disease states and immunological phenotypes. Only TCR beta chains were sequenced in this cohort, and the absence of alpha or paired-chain data limited detectable features. In a later analysis, several top co-occurrence clusters were reported to appear linked to parvovirus B19, influenza, CMV and Epstein-Barr virus. The only immune exposure information available for the cohort was CMV serostatus. Most TCR sequences were seen in very few donors, while some public TCRs were found in many individuals. A later analysis found that TCR association rates varied across HLA loci, with DRB1 alleles showing the most associated TCRs and HLA-C alleles the fewest. An association between a missense DCLRE1C variant and V-gene and J-gene trimming of TCR beta chains was found in a later genetic analysis and replicated in an independent cohort. Correlated functional status among segregating V segments might reflect linkage disequilibrium, but an unknown experimental factor could not be ruled out. In a later analysis, more than 15,000 TCR beta sequences were associated with specific HLA alleles at a false discovery rate of 0.05. A later analysis found that HLA-associated TCR beta chains were more clonally expanded and had lower generation probabilities than equally common non-associated chains.

On this clone: What this receptor recognizes is not known. One base away there is no much larger clone; base qualities are not given.

The sequenced sample consisted of PBMCs. This TCR was sampled from a woman younger than 35 in good health and CMV-seropositive. The sequence links TRBV11-2 to TRBJ2-7; the central 8 bases match TRBD1. In nucleotides, the sequence is TGTGCCAGCAGCCAGGGACAGGTGGACGAGCAGTACTTC. It translates to CASSQGQVDEQYF.